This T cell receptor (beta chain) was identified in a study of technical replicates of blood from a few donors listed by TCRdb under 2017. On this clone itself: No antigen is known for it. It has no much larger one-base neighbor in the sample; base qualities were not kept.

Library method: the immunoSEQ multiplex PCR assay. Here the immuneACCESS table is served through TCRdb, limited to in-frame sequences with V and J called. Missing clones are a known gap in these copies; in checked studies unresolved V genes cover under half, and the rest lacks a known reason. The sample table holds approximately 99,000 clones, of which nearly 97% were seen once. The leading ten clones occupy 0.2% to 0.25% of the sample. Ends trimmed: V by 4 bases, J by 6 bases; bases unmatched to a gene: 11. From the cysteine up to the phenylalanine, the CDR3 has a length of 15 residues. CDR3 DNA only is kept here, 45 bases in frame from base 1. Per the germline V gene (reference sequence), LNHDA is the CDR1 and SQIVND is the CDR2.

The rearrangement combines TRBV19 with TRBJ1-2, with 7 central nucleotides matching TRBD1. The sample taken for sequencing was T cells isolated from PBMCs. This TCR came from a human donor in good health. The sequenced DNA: TGTGCCAGTAGTACCCCGGACAGGATGGGGCATGGCTACACCTTC. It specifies CASSTPDRMGHGYTF. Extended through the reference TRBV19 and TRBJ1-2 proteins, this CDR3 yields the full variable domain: DGGITQSPKYLFRKEGQNVTLSCEQNLNHDAMYWYRQDPGQGLRLIYYSQIVNDFQKGDIAEGYSVSREKKESFPLTVTSAQKNPTAFYLCASSTPDRMGHGYTFGSGTRLTVV.